This TCR beta chain was documented in a study of shared clonotypes between healthy human individuals. Trimming cost V 0 bases and J 6 bases; bases outside gene matches: 6. Germline lookup yields CDR1 LGHNA and CDR2 YSLEER. The CDR3 has 15 residues. Terminally differentiated effector memory CD45RA+ cells were left out of the naive CD8 fraction, which was CD45RO-negative and positively selected for CCR7. Produced via immunoSEQ multiplex PCR; TCRdb's table is partial and in-frame only. The repertoire has about 2 million clones, about 94% of them found once; the top ten carry roughly 1%. About this clone itself: Its antigen is not known.

Study-level results: Between a few donors, naive CD4 clonotypes were shared at a level of about 5%. Generally, naive subsets came out with larger estimated richness than memory subsets.

The sequence derives from a man between 18 and 29 years old in good health. The specimen was naive CD8+ T cells sorted from blood. The genes are TRBV4-3 and TRBJ2-7; 9 bases fit TRBD1. CDR3 DNA sequence: TGCGCCAGCAGCCAAGATCACAGGGGGCTAGGCGAGCAGTACTTC. This translates into CASSQDHRGLGEQYF.